The 13 T cell receptor beta chains in this list originate from one sample, sequenced in a study of blood T cell repertoires in COVID-19. The data were produced by immunoSEQ multiplex PCR, yet TCRdb's version contains in-frame clones alone and is incomplete. The profile shows about 84,000 clones, roughly 90% of them singletons. The sequenced sample consisted of peripheral blood. The receptors here all came from an elderly man with active or convalescent COVID-19.

The chain links TRBV5-1 to TRBJ2-1, with 9 bases aligning to TRBD2. CDR3 length: 16 residues. V was pared by 4 bases and J by 6 bases, with 11 bases of the junction left unmatched. CDR1 is SGHRS and CDR2 is YFSETQ in the germline V gene. CDR3 coding DNA: TGCGCCAGCAGCACCTCTACTAGCGGGTACGCCAATGAGCAGTTCTTC. Translated: CASSTSTSGYANEQFF.

This clone was seen repeatedly, ten times or more. The chain employs TRBV6-2 or TRBV6-3 and TRBJ1-2; possibly TRBD1 for D (6 bases). The germline gives CDR1 MNHEY, CDR2 SVGEGT. With 6 bases removed from V and 4 bases from J, the gap between germline ends came to 18 bases. The CDR3 is 15 amino acids. As DNA, the CDR3 is TGTGCCAGCAGCAAACGGACAGCAAACATCTATGGCTACACCTTC. Amino acids: CASSKRTANIYGYTF.

The chain uses TRBV15 and TRBJ2-1, with D possibly being TRBD2 (5 bases). Trimming stripped 1 base from V and 0 bases from J, with 7 bases between. Germline V gene data show CDR1 as LNHNV and CDR2 as YYDKDF (reference sequence). CDR3 length: 15 amino acids. The CDR3 is CATSRGGSSYNEQFF. The CDR3 coding sequence is TGTGCCACCAGCAGAGGAGGGAGCTCCTACAATGAGCAGTTCTTC.

The V gene is TRBV5-6, the J gene TRBJ1-2; possibly TRBD1 for D (6 bases). Germline-derived CDR1 and CDR2 are SGHDT and YYEEEE. The CDR3 loop spans 15 amino acids. The V end lost 4 bases, the J end lost 7 bases, and 20 bases lay between the germline ends. CDR3 amino acids: CASSPAWGRDGGYTF. CDR3 coding DNA: TGTGCCAGCAGCCCAGCATGGGGGCGAGATGGTGGCTACACCTTC.

The chain carries TRBV29-1 and TRBJ1-1; 11 bases line up with TRBD1. This CDR3 spans 17 amino acids. The germline V gene has CDR1 SQVTM and CDR2 ANQGSEA. With 3 bases clipped from V and 1 base from J, the junction kept 10 bases outside the gene matches. The CDR3 DNA follows: TGCAGCGTTGACCCCCGGACAGGGGGCTTCGGGAACACTGAAGCTTTCTTT. It encodes CSVDPRTGGFGNTEAFF.

The chain links TRBV19 to TRBJ1-2, with D possibly being TRBD1 (6 bases). CDR1 is LNHDA, CDR2 SQIVND, per germline (reference sequence). The CDR3 runs to 13 residues. Trimming removed 7 bases from V and 1 base from J, with 10 bases in between. CDR3 amino acids: CASTPGDNYGYTF. CDR3 DNA: TGTGCCAGTACTCCAGGGGATAACTATGGCTACACCTTC.

The chain has TRBV6-5 and TRBJ1-2, with a possible D match to TRBD1 (6 bases). Germline assignment: CDR1 MNHEY and CDR2 SVGAGI. V dropped 6 bases and J dropped 8 bases, with 19 bases sitting between them. The CDR3 sequence is 14 residues long. This CDR3 reads CASSSLQGGRGYTF. CDR3 DNA: TGTGCCAGCAGCTCCTTACAGGGTGGCAGGGGCTACACCTTC.

V gene TRBV11-3 combines with J gene TRBJ2-1; possible D gene TRBD2, 6 bases. This CDR3 is 15 amino acids long. V dropped 4 bases and J dropped 2 bases, with 12 bases sitting between them. In germline, CDR1 is SGHNT, CDR2 YENEEA. DNA for the CDR3: TGTGCCAGCAGCTATTCGGCGGGGACCTACAATGAGCAGTTCTTC. This sequence encodes CASSYSAGTYNEQFF.

V gene TRBV7-2 combines with J gene TRBJ1-2, with D maybe TRBD1 (5 bases). The CDR3 extends over 14 amino acids. Trimming left V 1 base short and J 8 bases short, with 14 bases between. Germline V lookup: CDR1 SGHTA, CDR2 FQGNSA. CDR3 loop: CASSLEGKRDGYTF. DNA of the CDR3: TGTGCCAGCAGCTTAGAGGGGAAAAGAGACGGCTACACCTTC.

This clone was found once. The V call is TRBV7-9, the J call TRBJ2-5; D is uncertain. The CDR3 runs to 12 residues. V was pared by 5 bases and J by 5 bases, with 9 bases between. The germline V gene has CDR1 SEHNR and CDR2 FQNEAQ (reference sequence). The CDR3, as DNA: TGTGCCAGCAGCCCCCCCGGGGAGACCCAGTACTTC. This sequence encodes CASSPPGETQYF.

The J gene is TRBJ2-1, the V gene TRBV7-6, with 10 bases identical to TRBD2. This CDR3 comprises 15 residues. Germline CDR1 and CDR2: SGHVS and FNYEAQ. Trimming at V came to 5 bases and at J to 0 bases, leaving 1 base not matched to a gene. CDR3 amino acids: CASSPSGSSYNEQFF. CDR3 DNA: TGTGCCAGCAGCCCTAGCGGGAGCTCCTACAATGAGCAGTTCTTC.

There are many counts of this clone. The chain joins TRBV25-1 to TRBJ1-3; 7 bases fit TRBD1. Germline assignment: CDR1 MGHDK and CDR2 SYGVNS. V dropped 4 bases and J dropped 7; count of bases not matched to a gene: 10. CDR3 length: 15 amino acids. CDR3 residues: CASSVQGDPINTIYF. In DNA, the CDR3 is TGTGCCAGCAGTGTTCAGGGGGACCCTATTAACACCATATATTTT.

This clone was detected a few times. As DNA, the CDR3 is TGTGCCAGCAGTGACCATAAATCCCCCTCAGGTTCCCGCTCTGGAAACACCATATATTTT. Residues: CASSDHKSPSGSRSGNTIYF. The chain couples TRBV6-4 to TRBJ1-3; the D is unclear. CDR3 length: 20 residues. CDR1 and CDR2 from the germline V gene are MRHNA and SNTAGT. V was clipped by 2 bases and J by 0 bases, with 23 bases between them.